A selection of T cell receptor beta chains follows, all from one sample in a study of shared clonotypes between healthy human individuals. The table came from immunoSEQ multiplex PCR; TCRdb's copy has only in-frame clones and leaves some out. The repertoire consists of 300,000 to 400,000 clones, with about 74% occurring once and the leading ten covering approximately 10%. The material sequenced was memory CD4+ T cells sorted from blood. The source of these receptors is a man in his thirties or forties in good health. CDR3s leave out the opening cysteine and the closing phenylalanine or tryptophan.

>TRBV7-4
ASSPVAGRVTEAF
>TRBV6-1
ASSEVPESYSVPYEQY
>TRBV2
ASSYQSNTEAF
>TRBV6-6
ASSPTSGRSEQY
>TRBV7-2
ASSLGTGWRGEQY
>TRBV19
ASSADPAKNIQY
>TRBV7-9
ASSLQPGARNGGELF
>TRBV5-1
ASSSSGWVADTQY
>TRBV29-1
SVEQRADNEQF
>TRBV9
ASSFWDDTGELF
>TRBV28
ASSPGQGYGYT
>TRBV5-1
ASSQIKTRGNVETQY
>TRBV28
ASRGGLALLETQY
>TRBV4-3
ASSQEVFNEQF
>TRBV5-1
ASRAGAEAF
>TRBV7-9
ASSPRDQGNYGYT
>TRBV15
ATSNKAGGGNEQF
>TRBV5-4
ASSFYSGANYGYT
>TRBV6-1
ASPRQVGETQY
>TRBV14
ASSQLTGYSTDTQY
>TRBV2
ASSFTREAMQY
>TRBV19
ASSIANYGYT